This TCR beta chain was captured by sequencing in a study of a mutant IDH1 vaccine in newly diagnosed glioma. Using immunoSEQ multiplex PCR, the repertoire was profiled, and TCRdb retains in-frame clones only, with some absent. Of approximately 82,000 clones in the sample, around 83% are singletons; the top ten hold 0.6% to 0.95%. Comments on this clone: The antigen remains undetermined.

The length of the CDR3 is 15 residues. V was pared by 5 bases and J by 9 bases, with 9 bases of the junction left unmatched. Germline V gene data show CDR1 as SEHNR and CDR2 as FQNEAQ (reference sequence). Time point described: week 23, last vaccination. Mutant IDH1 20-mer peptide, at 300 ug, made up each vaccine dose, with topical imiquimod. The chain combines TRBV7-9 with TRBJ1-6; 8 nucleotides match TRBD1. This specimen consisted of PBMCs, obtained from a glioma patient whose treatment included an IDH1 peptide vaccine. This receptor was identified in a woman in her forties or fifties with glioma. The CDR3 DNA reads TGTGCCAGCAGCGCCCTACAGGGGGTTGGTTCACCCCTCCACTTT. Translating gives CASSALQGVGSPLHF.